One sample yielded the 5 T cell receptor beta chains listed below, sequenced in a study of identifying expanded T cells in peripheral blood. Libraries were prepared by immunoSEQ multiplex PCR; TCRdb keeps only in-frame clonotypes and omits some of them. This sample yields tens of thousands of clones, of which around 86% are seen a single time; under 20% belongs to the top ten. Sequenced: blood. These receptors all stem from a person aged 18 to 69 in good health.

The chain has TRBV5-1 and TRBJ2-7; TRBD2 agrees at 11 bases. There are 15 residues in the CDR3. V shed 5 bases, J shed 4 bases, and the junction held 8 bases outside the gene matches. Germline loops: CDR1 SGHRS, CDR2 YFSETQ. The CDR3 loop reads CASSRTSGSRYEQYF. The CDR3 bases are TGCGCCAGCAGTCGAACTAGCGGGAGTCGGTACGAGCAGTACTTC.

The chain is built from TRBV6-5 and TRBJ2-1; 8 bases agree with TRBD2. The ends lost 7 bases at V and 1 base at J; junction bases unmatched: 6. The CDR3 is 15 residues long. Germline loops: CDR1 MNHEY, CDR2 SVGAGI. CDR3 coding DNA: TGTGCCAGCAAAAGGCGGGGGGCTTCCTACAATGAGCAGTTCTTC. It is translated as CASKRRGASYNEQFF.

This chain uses TRBV6-6 with TRBJ2-1, with D perhaps matching TRBD1 (6 bases). Germline V lookup: CDR1 MNHNY, CDR2 SVGAGI (reference sequence). V gave up 2 bases and J gave up 5 bases, with 13 bases separating them. The CDR3 consists of 15 residues. The CDR3 coding sequence is TGTGCCAGCAGTTACGCACAGGGTAGGGACAATGAGCAGTTCTTC. This gives the protein CASSYAQGRDNEQFF.

This chain connects TRBV6-6 to TRBJ1-1, with unresolved D. This CDR3 region has 11 residues. CDR1 and CDR2 (germline): MNHNY, SVGAGI (reference sequence). Trimming shortened V by 8 bases and J by 10 bases, and 14 bases separated the two germline ends. CDR3 sequence: CASFWSNRAFF. The CDR3 DNA follows: TGTGCCAGCTTTTGGAGTAACCGAGCTTTCTTT.

This chain joins TRBV29-1 and TRBJ2-7; possibly TRBD1 or TRBD2 for D (6 bases each). CDR1 is SQVTM and CDR2 is ANQGSEA in the germline V gene. Between the trimmed V and J ends, which lost 2 bases and 6 bases, there was a span of 8 bases. The CDR3 sequence is 11 residues long. DNA for the CDR3: TGCAGCGTTGAAAGGGGGGTCGAGCAGTACTTC. Translated, it gives CSVERGVEQYF.